This T cell receptor (beta chain) was retrieved from a study of vaccination effects on CD4 cells after COVID-19. Profiled with immunoSEQ multiplex PCR; TCRdb holds only in-frame clones, not every one. This sample has some 24,000 clones; more than 60% occur once, and the top ten carry about 24%. ViraFEST expansion of antigen-specific CD4+ T cells with viral peptide pools preceded sequencing. Scientists isolated CD4+ T cells after an approximately ten-day culture period ended. Each participant was given two doses of one vaccine (BNT162b2 or mRNA-1273). Recipients of the vaccine had no prior SARS-CoV-2 infection and negative nucleocapsid antibodies. With 8.5 to 10 ug/ml peptides and around 9.6 IU/ml IL-2, some 2 million PBMC per well were cultured. Researchers swapped half the medium for IL-2 medium on both days 3 and 7. As concerns this clone: Its specificity is not known.

Study-level findings and limits: Of the vaccine-induced clones from healthy vaccinees, merely 1 of 255 recognized common cold coronaviruses as well.

Germline V CDR1 and CDR2: GTSNPN, SVGIG (reference sequence). This CDR3 has 13 amino acids. V dropped 5 bases and J dropped 1; count of bases not matched to a gene: 4. The J gene is TRBJ1-1, the V gene TRBV30; 7 bases fit TRBD1. This clonotype was sampled from a human donor who received a COVID-19 vaccine. The sample here was CD4+ T cells from PBMCs cultured with HCoV-NL63 spike peptides, taken after COVID-19 vaccination. CDR3 sequence reads: CAWGGQANTEAFF. The CDR3 DNA reads as TGTGCCTGGGGCGGACAGGCGAACACTGAAGCTTTCTTT.